The 20 T cell receptor beta chains below come from one sample, sequenced in a study of OX40 agonist ivuxolimab in advanced cancers. Sequencing used immunoSEQ multiplex PCR; TCRdb keeps in-frame clones, though not all of them. Of 40,000 to 55,000 clones listed, roughly four fifths were seen once; the top ten hold more than 2%. Sequenced here: CD4+ or CD8+ T cells sorted from blood, sampled in a trial of the OX40 agonist ivuxolimab. The receptors come from an adult with an advanced solid tumor such as melanoma, head and neck, liver or kidney cancer.

The chain is built from TRBV29-1 and TRBJ1-2, with 8 bases lining up with TRBD1. Germline V gene sequence: CDR1 SQVTM, CDR2 ANQGSEA. The length of the CDR3 is 15 residues. The junction had 8 bases not matched to a gene; V was cut back by 0 bases and J by 5 bases. CDR3 loop: CSVEDGAGGVYGYTF. In DNA, the CDR3 is TGCAGCGTTGAAGATGGGGCAGGGGGCGTATATGGCTACACCTTC.

This clone was counted once. This chain links TRBV9 with TRBJ2-1; unclear D gene. Germline-derived CDR1 and CDR2 are SGDLS and YYNGEE. Deletions cut 4 bases from V and 6 bases from J, with 8 bases between. The CDR3 is made up of 12 amino acids. The CDR3 sequence: CASSSPFNEQFF. The CDR3 bases are TGTGCCAGCAGCTCCCCCTTCAATGAGCAGTTCTTC.

The chain is built from TRBV9 and TRBJ2-2; 12 bases are shared with TRBD2. The V gene end was trimmed by 4 bases and the J gene end by 0 bases; junction bases not matched to a gene: 10. Looked up from germline, CDR1 is SGDLS and CDR2 is YYNGEE. CDR3 length equals 19 residues. CDR3 sequence: CASSPRMLAGGPNTGELFF. The CDR3 DNA reads as TGTGCCAGCAGCCCACGTATGCTAGCGGGAGGGCCGAACACCGGGGAGCTGTTTTTT. The whole variable domain, filled in from reference TRBV9 and TRBJ2-2, reads DSGVTQTPKHLITATGQRVTLRCSPRSGDLSVYWYQQSLDQGLQFLIQYYNGEERAKGNILERFSAQQFPDLHSELNLSSLELGDSALYFCASSPRMLAGGPNTGELFFGEGSRLTVL.

This rearrangement joins TRBV6-1 to TRBJ1-5, with D tentatively TRBD1 (6 bases). Germline loops: CDR1 MNHNS, CDR2 SASEGT. Trimming took off 4 bases at V and 6 bases at J, with 13 bases between the two ends. The CDR3 is 14 residues long. The CDR3 sequence is CASSAGGLFQPQHF. Written as DNA, the CDR3 is TGTGCCAGCAGTGCCGGGGGGCTTTTTCAGCCCCAGCATTTT.

The chain uses TRBV19 and TRBJ1-1, with a tentative D call TRBD1 (6 bases). This CDR3 spans 14 amino acids. The germline V gene has CDR1 LNHDA and CDR2 SQIVND (reference sequence). Trimming removed 7 bases from V and 1 base from J, with 13 bases in between. The CDR3 region is CASNTVGQNTEAFF. The CDR3 DNA reads TGTGCCAGTAATACCGTGGGACAGAACACTGAAGCTTTCTTT.

V usage is TRBV19 and J usage is TRBJ1-5, with 10 bases that match TRBD1. The trim removed 5 bases at V and 4 bases at J, leaving 5 bases unmatched. This CDR3 region has 15 residues. Germline CDR1 is LNHDA and CDR2 is SQIVND (reference sequence). CDR3: CASSPGQGINQPQHF. As DNA, the CDR3 is TGTGCCAGTAGTCCGGGACAGGGGATTAATCAGCCCCAGCATTTT.

This clone was seen only a few times. The chain combines TRBV6-1 with TRBJ1-2; D is possibly TRBD1 (6 bases). Trimming cost V 5 bases and J 4 bases, with 11 bases left between them. The CDR3 contains 13 residues. Germline V gene sequence: CDR1 MNHNS, CDR2 SASEGT. As DNA, the CDR3 is TGTGCCAGCAGTTCTACAGGGTTCTATGGCTACACCTTC. Translating it yields CASSSTGFYGYTF.

The J gene is TRBJ2-3, the V gene TRBV6-5; 8 bases are a match to TRBD2. The CDR3 has 15 residues. Germline V gene sequence: CDR1 MNHEY, CDR2 SVGAGI. The V and J ends lost 2 bases and 4 bases, in that order; junction bases with no gene match: 5. The CDR3 DNA follows: TGTGCCAGCAGTTACGACGGACTAGCCCCAGATACGCAGTATTTT. Amino acids: CASSYDGLAPDTQYF.

This clone turned up a few times. The genes are TRBV7-8 and TRBJ1-5; D not certain. Trimming stripped 1 base from V and 7 bases from J, with 11 bases between. CDR3 length equals 14 residues. Germline V lookup: CDR1 SGHVS, CDR2 FQNEAQ. The CDR3 DNA follows: TGTGCCAGCAGCTTAGGATGGGGTAAGCAGCCCCAGCATTTT. Its protein product is CASSLGWGKQPQHF.

The V gene is TRBV21-1, the J gene TRBJ2-7; TRBD2, the D gene given by the table, was not confirmed from the DNA. TRBV21-1 is a pseudogene locus. The CDR3 runs to 18 residues. CDR3 coding DNA: TGTGCCAGTGCCCGTTCGAGGAGACTAGCGGAGCCCTTCTACGAGCAGTACTTC. As protein: CASARSRRLAEPFYEQYF.

The genes are TRBV15 and TRBJ1-6; a weak D match, TRBD1 (6 bases). The CDR3 length is 17 residues. Germline CDR1 LNHNV, CDR2 YYDKDF (reference sequence). Between the trimmed V and J ends, which lost 3 bases and 7 bases, there was a span of 19 bases. The CDR3 is CATSRRSTGSRNSPLHF. The CDR3 DNA reads as TGTGCCACCAGCAGGAGGTCGACAGGTAGCCGGAATTCACCCCTCCACTTT.

Relative to its sample, this clone is medium-sized (0.01 to 0.1%). V usage is TRBV19 and J usage is TRBJ2-1; no definite D call. CDR1 LNHDA and CDR2 SQIVND come from the germline V gene (reference sequence). The CDR3 length is 14 residues. The ends were cut back, 8 bases at V and 9 bases at J, with 20 bases in the middle. DNA of the CDR3: TGTGCCAGTGCCGGCCACACCCCTGAACTTGAGCAGTTCTTC. As protein: CASAGHTPELEQFF.

DNA of the CDR3: TGTGCCAGCAGCTTAACTGGAAAAACCGGGGAGCTGTTTTTT. Protein sequence: CASSLTGKTGELFF. The rearrangement joins TRBV7-3 to TRBJ2-2; D remains ambiguous. V lost 0 bases to trimming and J lost 5 bases, with 7 bases between them. Germline V lookup: CDR1 SGHTA, CDR2 FQGTGA. The CDR3 spans 14 residues. The variable domain in full, with the rest retrieved from reference TRBV7-3 and TRBJ2-2, is GAGVSQTPSNKVTEKGKYVELRCDPISGHTALYWYRQSLGQGPEFLIYFQGTGAADDSGLPNDRFFAVRPEGSVSTLKIQRTERGDSAVYLCASSLTGKTGELFFGEGSRLTVL.

V is TRBV18 and J is TRBJ2-5, with TRBD2 identical over 12 bases. The CDR3 is 16 amino acids. CDR1 is KGHSH, CDR2 LQKENI, per germline. V was pared by 6 bases and J by 11 bases, with 16 bases of the junction left unmatched. In DNA, the CDR3 is TGTGCCAGCTCCCCCGGGACTAGCGGGCCTCGGGGGGAGCAGTACTTC. Translated, it gives CASSPGTSGPRGEQYF.

This clone counts as medium-sized. V usage is TRBV2 and J usage is TRBJ2-1; TRBD2 matches at 8 bases. Trimming removed 7 bases from V and 5 bases from J; junction bases left unmatched: 10. Per germline, CDR1 SNHLY and CDR2 FYNNEI. This CDR3 region has 15 residues. The CDR3 nucleotides are TGTGCCAGCATTTTTGCAGCGGGAGTCCACAATGAGCAGTTCTTC. This sequence encodes CASIFAAGVHNEQFF.

V usage is TRBV7-3 and J usage is TRBJ2-3; 7 positions match TRBD2. Germline V gives CDR1 SGHTA, CDR2 FQGTGA. This CDR3 has 16 residues. With 5 bases clipped from V and 2 bases from J, the junction kept 10 bases outside the gene matches. The CDR3: CASSPRMAGDTDTQYF. The CDR3 nucleotides are TGTGCCAGCAGCCCCAGGATGGCGGGGGACACAGATACGCAGTATTTT.

This chain connects TRBV10-1 to TRBJ2-1, with 7 nucleotides matching TRBD2. Trimming at V came to 6 bases and at J to 9 bases, leaving 11 bases not matched to a gene. The CDR3 runs to 14 residues. Germline lookup yields CDR1 WNHNN and CDR2 SYGVQD (reference sequence). The CDR3 sequence is CASRGSGPLGEQFF. CDR3 DNA sequence: TGCGCCAGCAGGGGTAGCGGGCCCCTGGGTGAGCAGTTCTTC.

This chain links TRBV7-3 with TRBJ2-2; D is unresolved. CDR1 and CDR2 from the germline V gene are SGHTA and FQGTGA. V was pared by 3 bases and J by 4 bases, with 6 bases between. The length of the CDR3 is 13 residues. The CDR3, as DNA: TGTGCCAGCAGCTTGAGTGGCACCGGGGAGCTGTTTTTT. Translated: CASSLSGTGELFF.

The V gene is TRBV11-2, the J gene TRBJ2-1, with a weak D call TRBD2 (5 bases). The V gene's germline CDR1 is SGHAT and CDR2 FQNNGV. CDR3 length: 15 amino acids. V was cut by 5 bases and J by 6 bases, with 17 bases left in between. The CDR3 protein is CASSQWSLAANEQFF. The CDR3 bases are TGTGCCAGCAGCCAATGGAGTCTAGCAGCCAATGAGCAGTTCTTC.

J is TRBJ1-1 and V is TRBV6-4, with D possibly being TRBD1 (6 bases). CDR1 and CDR2 (germline): MRHNA, SNTAGT. The V and J ends lost 3 bases and 6 bases respectively, with 11 bases between them. This CDR3 is 13 amino acids long. CDR3 sequence: CASSDRRGSEAFF. For the CDR3, the DNA is TGTGCCAGCAGTGATCGCAGGGGCTCTGAAGCTTTCTTT.